These T cell receptor beta chains were read from a single sample in a study of cytomegalovirus exposure and HLA in healthy donors. Sequencing used immunoSEQ multiplex PCR; TCRdb keeps in-frame clones, though not all of them. This sample carries approximately 100,000 clones, approximately 79% of them seen once, and the ten largest clones take under 6.5%. The specimen was PBMCs. These receptor sequences come from a man between 60 and 75 years old in good health and CMV-seropositive. CDR3s include the opening cysteine and the closing phenylalanine or tryptophan. Fields, in order: V gene, J gene, clone size, D gene, CDR3 DNA, CDR3 protein. A D gene is named only where the DNA matches it firmly. Size is omitted from some rows. Given values are once, few, many or a class for expanded clones.

TRBV5-1	TRBJ1-5	NA	NA	TGCGCCAGCAGCTTGGCCCCCGTGGGGGGTGACAATCAGCCCCAGCATTTT	CASSLAPVGGDNQPQHF
TRBV7-2	TRBJ2-5	once	NA	TGTGCCAGCAGCTTGGATGCGGGACACCAAGAGACCCAGTACTTC	CASSLDAGHQETQYF
TRBV6-5	TRBJ2-1	NA	TRBD2	TGTGCCAGCAGTTACGAGCGGGGGCTTTCCTACAATGAGCAGTTCTTC	CASSYERGLSYNEQFF
TRBV7-9	TRBJ1-2	NA	NA	TGTTCCAGCAGCGAACAGACATACTATGGCTACACCTTC	CSSSEQTYYGYTF
TRBV5-5	TRBJ2-7	NA	TRBD2	TGTGCCAGCAGCTTGGGACTAGCGGGGCAAACCTACGAGCAGTACTTC	CASSLGLAGQTYEQYF
TRBV2	TRBJ1-1	few	NA	TGTGCCAGCAGTGGTCAGGGGAACACTGAAGCTTTCTTT	CASSGQGNTEAFF
TRBV30	TRBJ1-1	few	NA	TGTGCCTGGACCAAGGTCGGGGCTTTCTTT	CAWTKVGAFF
TRBV5-1	TRBJ2-3	NA	TRBD2	TGCGCCAGCAGCGGGAATAGCGGGGGGGTCACAGATACGCAGTATTTT	CASSGNSGGVTDTQYF
TRBV7-3	TRBJ1-4	NA	TRBD1	TGTGCCAGCAGCTCCGGGACAGGGGATAAAAAACTGTTTTTT	CASSSGTGDKKLFF
TRBV11-3	TRBJ2-5	NA	TRBD2	TGTGCCAGCAGCCTCACCACGCGGGGGGGCTTTGAGACCCAGTACTTC	CASSLTTRGGFETQYF
TRBV10-3	TRBJ2-5	NA	TRBD1	TGTGCCATCAGTGCGCAATGGGACAGGGGGGGACAGACCCAGTACTTC	CAISAQWDRGGQTQYF
TRBV7-2	TRBJ1-4	few	NA	TGTGCCAGCAGCTCCCTAATGCCTAATGAAAAACTGTTTTTT	CASSSLMPNEKLFF
TRBV11-2	TRBJ2-7	NA	TRBD1	TGTGCCAGCAGCTTAAAGACAGGGGGTTGGTACGAGCAGTACTTC	CASSLKTGGWYEQYF
TRBV6-5	TRBJ1-5	few	NA	TGTGCCAGCAGTTACTCGTTCGGTCAGCCCCAGCATTTT	CASSYSFGQPQHF
TRBV5-1	TRBJ2-7	NA	NA	TGCGCCAGCAGCCTAACAGCACCCTCCTACGAGCAGTACTTC	CASSLTAPSYEQYF
TRBV5-4	TRBJ2-1	NA	TRBD1	TGTGCCAGCAGCTCCGTGGGGGACAGATCTGTACATGAGCAGTTCTTC	CASSSVGDRSVHEQFF
TRBV9	TRBJ2-5	NA	TRBD2	TGTGCCAGCAGCGCCGGACTAGCGGGGGCCTTCCAAGAGACCCAGTACTTC	CASSAGLAGAFQETQYF
TRBV21-1	TRBJ1-2	few	NA	TGTGCCAGCAGCAAAGGGGACAGGAGATACCGAAACATCTATGGCTACACCTTC	CASSKGDRRYRNIYGYTF
TRBV6-5	TRBJ2-7	NA	NA	TGTGCCAGCAGAGCGCCGGGACTCCTTTATGAGCAGTACTTC	CASRAPGLLYEQYF
TRBV29-1	TRBJ2-3	NA	NA	TGCGGGCTGGCAGGGGTGGCAGATACGCAGTATTTT	CGLAGVADTQYF
TRBV29-1	TRBJ2-5	NA	NA	TGCAGCGGCGGTGAGACCCAGTACTTC	CSGGETQYF
TRBV15	TRBJ2-2	NA	NA	TGTGCCACCAGCTCTTTTCTCAACACCGGGGAGCTGTTTTTT	CATSSFLNTGELFF
TRBV5-1	TRBJ1-6	NA	TRBD1	TGCGCCAGCAGCTTGGAAGGGACAGGGATGCCACCCCTCCACTTT	CASSLEGTGMPPLHF
TRBV5-4	TRBJ2-7	NA	NA	TGTGCCAGCAGCTTGGAGGTAGGGGGTTCCTACGAGCAGTACTTC	CASSLEVGGSYEQYF
TRBV19	TRBJ2-3	NA	TRBD1	TGTGCCAGTAGGGGGGGACAGGCCGAGAGCACAGATACGCAGTATTTT	CASRGGQAESTDTQYF
TRBV7-6	TRBJ2-1	NA	NA	TGTGCCAGCAGCTTACAGGGTATCACCAATGAGCAGTTCTTC	CASSLQGITNEQFF
TRBV5-1	TRBJ2-3	NA	TRBD1	TGCGCCAGCAGCTCTAACAGGGGGAGCACAGATACGCAGTATTTT	CASSSNRGSTDTQYF
TRBV18	TRBJ1-4	NA	NA	TGTGCCAGCTCTAACAGGGTTGAAGAAAAACTGTTTTTT	CASSNRVEEKLFF
TRBV5-4	TRBJ2-5	NA	TRBD1	TGTGCCAGCAGCACAGCGAGGGACAGGGTGAGAGAGACCCAGTACTTC	CASSTARDRVRETQYF